The 24 T cell receptor beta chains listed next were all sequenced from one sample in a study of PD-L1 blockade in urothelial cancer. Data came from immunoSEQ multiplex PCR; TCRdb stores just in-frame clones and leaves some out. The sample includes about 120,000 clones, around 88% of them seen just once. Indicated time point: peripheral blood 6 weeks after treatment start. This sample comprised PBMCs, obtained around atezolizumab (anti-PD-L1) treatment. Source of these receptors: a man in his fifties or sixties with urothelial cancer.

This chain uses TRBV27 with TRBJ2-1; 7 bases agree with TRBD1. The CDR3 has 16 residues. CDR1 is MNHEY, CDR2 SMNVEV, per germline (reference sequence). V was pared by 5 bases and J by 6 bases, with 13 bases of the junction left unmatched. The CDR3 reads CASSPPQGVLINEQFF. In DNA, the CDR3 is TGTGCCAGCAGTCCACCTCAGGGGGTATTGATCAATGAGCAGTTCTTC.

In its sample, this clone was seen once. This sequence joins TRBV6-1 and TRBJ1-1; D is ambiguous. V was shortened by 4 bases and J by 11 bases, with 14 bases between the two germline ends. Germline-derived CDR1 and CDR2 are MNHNS and SASEGT. CDR3 length equals 12 residues. The CDR3 loop reads CASSAAGNYAFF. DNA for the CDR3: TGTGCCAGCAGTGCGGCAGGTAATTATGCTTTCTTT.

Only one count was recorded for this clone. The CDR3 loop is CASSIQGISGNTIYF. CDR3 coding DNA: TGTGCCAGTAGTATCCAGGGGATATCTGGAAACACCATATATTTT. The chain joins TRBV19 to TRBJ1-3, with D maybe TRBD1 (6 bases). This CDR3 spans 15 amino acids. Germline loops: CDR1 LNHDA, CDR2 SQIVND (reference sequence). Deletions cut 3 bases from V and 1 base from J, with 10 bases between.

The genes are TRBV28 and TRBJ2-5, with TRBD2 identical over 13 bases. Germline V gives CDR1 MDHEN, CDR2 SYDVKM. The CDR3 sequence is 18 residues long. V lost 7 bases and J lost 7; bases outside the gene matches: 18. The CDR3 coding sequence is TGTGCCAGCACCACCGGGACTAGCGGGACTAGGTTAAGGGGGACCCAGTACTTC. Its protein is CASTTGTSGTRLRGTQYF.

This sequence joins TRBV9 and TRBJ2-7; D is unresolved. CDR3 length: 14 amino acids. Germline V lookup: CDR1 SGDLS, CDR2 YYNGEE. Trimming removed 0 bases from V and 2 bases from J, with 9 bases in between. CDR3 protein: CASSVGSNPYEQYF. In DNA form, the CDR3 reads TGTGCCAGCAGCGTAGGCTCTAACCCCTACGAGCAGTACTTC.

The chain has TRBV7-2 and TRBJ2-5; perhaps TRBD2 as D (5 bases). Trimming removed 5 bases at V and 5 bases at J, with 12 bases between. Germline values: CDR1 SGHTA, CDR2 FQGNSA. The CDR3 extends over 13 amino acids. The CDR3 coding sequence is TGTGCCAGCAGCAAGGAACTAGGGGAGACCCAGTACTTC. This gives the protein CASSKELGETQYF.

The chain links TRBV9 to TRBJ2-1; TRBD2 might be the D (6 bases). The length of the CDR3 is 16 residues. From germline, CDR1 is SGDLS and CDR2 YYNGEE. The ends were cut back, 0 bases at V and 5 bases at J, with 15 bases in the middle. In nucleotides, the CDR3 is TGTGCCAGCAGCGTAGAGTACGGGAGTGTAAACAATGAGCAGTTCTTC. It specifies CASSVEYGSVNNEQFF.

This clone was seen a few times. The rearrangement joins TRBV18 to TRBJ2-2; 8 nucleotides match TRBD1. Per germline, CDR1 KGHSH and CDR2 LQKENI. The length of the CDR3 is 16 residues. Trimming took 0 bases from V and 6 from J; bases not matched to a gene: 6. CDR3 in DNA: TGTGCCAGCTCACCACCCTGGACAGGGTATGCCGGGGAGCTGTTTTTT. This sequence encodes CASSPPWTGYAGELFF.

The chain carries TRBV20-1 and TRBJ2-7; possible D gene TRBD1, 6 bases. The CDR3 consists of 11 residues. V was trimmed by 4 bases and J by 11 bases, leaving 15 bases between them. Germline V CDR1 and CDR2: DFQATT, SNEGSKA (reference sequence). The CDR3 spells CSATGLKGEYF. The CDR3, as DNA: TGCAGTGCTACGGGTTTGAAGGGGGAGTACTTC.

V is TRBV30 and J is TRBJ2-3, with D perhaps matching TRBD1 (5 bases). Trimming took 3 bases from V and 2 from J, leaving 12 bases between them. The CDR3 length is 14 residues. Germline CDR1 reads GTSNPN; CDR2 reads SVGIG (reference sequence). The CDR3 coding sequence is TGTGCCTGGAGACGGACATACAACACAGATACGCAGTATTTT. It translates to CAWRRTYNTDTQYF.

CDR3 residues: CASSLGQGARETQYF. For the CDR3, the DNA is TGTGCCAGTAGTCTGGGACAGGGGGCACGGGAGACCCAGTACTTC. This chain links TRBV19 with TRBJ2-5, with 12 nucleotides matching TRBD1. The CDR3 loop spans 15 amino acids. V gave up 5 bases and J gave up 5 bases; unmatched junction bases: 6. CDR1 and CDR2 from the germline V gene are LNHDA and SQIVND (reference sequence).

The count of this clone is one. This sequence joins TRBV12-1 and TRBJ2-2; the DNA was not used to check the table's D call, TRBD1. TRBV12-1 is recorded as a pseudogene. This CDR3 spans 14 amino acids. For the CDR3, the DNA is TGTGCCAGCAGCACCAACAAGAACACCGGGGAGCTGTTTTTT. It encodes CASSTNKNTGELFF.

This chain connects TRBV6-1 to TRBJ2-3; TRBD2 aligns across 10 bases. The CDR3 consists of 15 residues. Germline V gene sequence: CDR1 MNHNS, CDR2 SASEGT. V lost 8 bases to trimming and J lost 2 bases; unmatched junction nucleotides: 7. CDR3 DNA sequence: TGTGCCAGCCCATCCCTAGCGGGAGACACAGATACGCAGTATTTT. Its translation is CASPSLAGDTDTQYF.

This chain links TRBV7-9 with TRBJ2-1, with TRBD2 identical over 9 bases. V lost 3 bases to trimming and J lost 1 base; unmatched junction nucleotides: 7. The CDR3 runs 17 residues. Germline values: CDR1 SEHNR, CDR2 FQNEAQ (reference sequence). As DNA, the CDR3 is TGTGCCAGCAGCTTCTTAGCGGGAGTTGGTTCCTACAATGAGCAGTTCTTC. Amino acids: CASSFLAGVGSYNEQFF.

The chain links TRBV6-4 to TRBJ1-2, with no clear D. The V gene's germline CDR1 is MRHNA and CDR2 SNTAGT. This CDR3 region has 11 residues. The V gene lost 6 bases and the J gene lost 5 bases, with 7 bases spanning the gap. DNA for the CDR3: TGTGCCAGCAGAGGGAGATATGGCTACACCTTC. It encodes CASRGRYGYTF.

The genes are TRBV2 and TRBJ2-2, with D hard to call. Germline lookup yields CDR1 SNHLY and CDR2 FYNNEI. The CDR3 consists of 14 residues. The ends were cut back, 4 bases at V and 2 bases at J, with 8 bases in the middle. The CDR3 DNA sequence: TGTGCCAGCAGTGCACTACAAAACACCGGGGAGCTGTTTTTT. This gives the protein CASSALQNTGELFF.

The chain carries TRBV9 and TRBJ1-1; tentative D call: TRBD1 (6 bases). The CDR3 length is 14 residues. The V end lost 3 bases, the J end lost 2 bases, and 11 bases lay between the germline ends. The germline V gene encodes CDR1 SGDLS and CDR2 YYNGEE. CDR3 amino acids: CASSASRGNTEAFF. The CDR3 coding sequence is TGTGCCAGCAGCGCGAGCAGGGGTAACACTGAAGCTTTCTTT.

The V and J genes are TRBV2 and TRBJ2-3; 7 bases fit TRBD2. The CDR3 covers 14 residues. Unmatched junction bases numbered 10, after V lost 8 bases and J lost 5 bases. The germline V gene encodes CDR1 SNHLY and CDR2 FYNNEI. CDR3 sequence reads: CASGLGREIDTQYF. Here the CDR3 DNA reads TGTGCCAGCGGCTTAGGGCGGGAGATAGATACGCAGTATTTT.

The CDR3 reads CASSIPTDPNEKLFF. CDR3 coding DNA: TGTGCCAGCAGTATCCCGACTGACCCTAATGAAAAACTGTTTTTT. The V gene is TRBV28, the J gene TRBJ1-4; D is unresolved. V lost 5 bases and J 3 bases, leaving 13 bases between the germline ends. CDR3 length: 15 amino acids. Germline CDR1 MDHEN, CDR2 SYDVKM.

This chain connects TRBV18 to TRBJ2-2, with 9 bases matching TRBD1. The CDR3 spans 17 residues. Germline CDR1 KGHSH, CDR2 LQKENI. V was pared by 0 bases and J by 4 bases, with 6 bases of the junction left unmatched. CDR3 DNA: TGTGCCAGCTCACCACCGAGGGGACAGGGAGGCACCGGGGAGCTGTTTTTT. Its protein product is CASSPPRGQGGTGELFF.

Concerning this clone: This may come from a read error, since a much larger clone is one base off. The chain employs TRBV11-2 and TRBJ2-7, with 10 positions matching TRBD2. The CDR3 runs 15 residues. V shed 5 bases and J 0 bases; nucleotides not matched to a gene: 4. The V gene's germline CDR1 is SGHAT and CDR2 FQNNGV. DNA of the CDR3: TGTGCCAGCAGCCCGGCTAGCGGGGGCTCCTACGAGCAGTACTTC. Translated, it gives CASSPASGGSYEQYF.

This rearrangement joins TRBV5-5 to TRBJ1-2, with unresolved D. The CDR3 extends over 14 amino acids. Germline V gene data show CDR1 as SGHKS and CDR2 as YYEKEE (reference sequence). Trimming removed 7 bases at V and 6 bases at J, with 19 bases between. CDR3 DNA sequence: TGTGCCAGCGCTAGGTCCCGAAACTATGATGGCTACACCTTC. Translated: CASARSRNYDGYTF.

This rearrangement joins TRBV28 to TRBJ2-7; a possible D gene is TRBD2 (6 bases). Per the germline V gene, CDR1 is MDHEN and CDR2 is SYDVKM. V lost 3 bases, J lost 0 bases, and 9 bases lay in between. The CDR3 length is 14 residues. CDR3 bases: TGTGCCAGCAGTTTCCGGCGGGACTCCTACGAGCAGTACTTC. It encodes CASSFRRDSYEQYF.

The chain links TRBV28 to TRBJ2-1; D is possibly TRBD1 (5 bases). The CDR3 has 17 residues. The germline V gene has CDR1 MDHEN and CDR2 SYDVKM. V was shortened by 6 bases and J by 1 base, with 19 bases between the two germline ends. CDR3 loop: CASREKKGAMSYNEQFF. In DNA form, the CDR3 reads TGTGCCAGCAGGGAAAAAAAAGGGGCAATGTCCTACAATGAGCAGTTCTTC.